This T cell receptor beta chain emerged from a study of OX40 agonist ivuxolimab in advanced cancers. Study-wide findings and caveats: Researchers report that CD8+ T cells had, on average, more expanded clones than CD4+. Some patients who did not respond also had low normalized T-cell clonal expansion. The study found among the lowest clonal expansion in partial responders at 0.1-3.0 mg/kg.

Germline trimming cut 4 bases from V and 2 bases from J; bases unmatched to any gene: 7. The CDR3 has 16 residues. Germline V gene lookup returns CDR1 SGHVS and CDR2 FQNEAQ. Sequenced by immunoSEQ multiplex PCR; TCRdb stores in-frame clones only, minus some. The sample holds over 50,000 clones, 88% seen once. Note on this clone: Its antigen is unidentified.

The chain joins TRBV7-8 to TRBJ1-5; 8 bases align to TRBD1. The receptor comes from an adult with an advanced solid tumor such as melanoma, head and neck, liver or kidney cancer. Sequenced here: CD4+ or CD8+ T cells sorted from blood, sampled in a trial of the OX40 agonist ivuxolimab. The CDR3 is CASSSTGGDGNQPQHF. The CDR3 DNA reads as TGTGCCAGCAGCTCTACAGGGGGAGACGGCAATCAGCCCCAGCATTTT.